The 3 T cell receptor beta chains below were found in one sample sequenced in a study of graft-versus-host responses after intestinal transplantation. The method was immunoSEQ multiplex PCR; TCRdb's version includes in-frame clones alone and lacks a portion of them. The table lists fewer than 130,000 clones, just under 95% of them singletons. No antigens are known for them. This sample comprised unstimulated CD8+ T cells sorted from spleen or lymph node cells, obtained before intestinal transplant. Receptor source: a human donor who received an intestinal transplant.

The count of this clone is one. The chain links TRBV28 to TRBJ2-1; D call uncertain. V lost 5 bases, J lost 7 bases, and 15 bases lay in between. The CDR3 has 14 amino acids. Germline lookup yields CDR1 MDHEN and CDR2 SYDVKM. In DNA form, the CDR3 reads TGTGCCAGCAGTCCCCAGGTTGGCGGTAATGAGCAGTTCTTC. Amino acid sequence: CASSPQVGGNEQFF. The full variable domain, with the rest looked up from reference TRBV28 and TRBJ2-1, is DVKVTQSSRYLVKRTGEKVFLECVQDMDHENMFWYRQDPGLGLRLIYFSYDVKMKEKGDIPEGYSVSREKKERFSLILESASTNQTSMYLCASSPQVGGNEQFFGPGTRLTVL.

The rearrangement joins TRBV19 to TRBJ2-5; D might be TRBD1 (8 bases). Germline V gene sequence: CDR1 LNHDA, CDR2 SQIVND (reference sequence). This CDR3 spans 15 amino acids. Trimming shortened V by 3 bases and J by 5 bases, and 16 bases separated the two germline ends. CDR3 sequence reads: CASSMAEQGGETQYF. CDR3 nucleotide sequence: TGTGCCAGTAGTATGGCTGAACAGGGGGGGGAGACCCAGTACTTC.

The V call is TRBV10-1, the J call TRBJ2-7; D gene uncertain. Trimming pared 2 bases from V and 2 bases from J, leaving 4 bases between. The germline V gene has CDR1 WNHNN and CDR2 SYGVQD (reference sequence). This CDR3 region has 12 residues. CDR3 DNA sequence: TGCGCCAGCAGTGAGGCCACCTACGAGCAGTACTTC. The encoded protein is CASSEATYEQYF.